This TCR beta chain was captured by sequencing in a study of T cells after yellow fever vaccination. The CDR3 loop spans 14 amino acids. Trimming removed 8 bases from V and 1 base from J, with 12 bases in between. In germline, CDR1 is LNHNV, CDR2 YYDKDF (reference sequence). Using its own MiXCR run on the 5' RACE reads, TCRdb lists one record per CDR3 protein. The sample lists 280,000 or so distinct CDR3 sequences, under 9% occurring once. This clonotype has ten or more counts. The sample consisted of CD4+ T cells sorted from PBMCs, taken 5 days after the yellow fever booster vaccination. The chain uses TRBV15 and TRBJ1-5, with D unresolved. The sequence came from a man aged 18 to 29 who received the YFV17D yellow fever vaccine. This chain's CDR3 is CATHNPGSNQPQHF. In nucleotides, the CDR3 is TGTGCCACCCATAATCCCGGGAGCAATCAGCCCCAGCATTTT.